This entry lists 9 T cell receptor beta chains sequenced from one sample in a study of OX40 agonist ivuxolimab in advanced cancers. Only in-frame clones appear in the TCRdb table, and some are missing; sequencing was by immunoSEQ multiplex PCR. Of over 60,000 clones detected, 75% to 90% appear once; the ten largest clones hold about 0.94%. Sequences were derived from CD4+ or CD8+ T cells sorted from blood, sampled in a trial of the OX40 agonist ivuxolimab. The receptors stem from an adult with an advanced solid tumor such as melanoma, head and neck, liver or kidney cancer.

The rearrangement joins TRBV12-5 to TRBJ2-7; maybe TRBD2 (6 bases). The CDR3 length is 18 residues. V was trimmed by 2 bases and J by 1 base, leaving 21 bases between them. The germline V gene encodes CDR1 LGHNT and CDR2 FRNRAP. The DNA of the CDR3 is TGTGCTAGTGGTTTGCCCCTCCTTAGGGACTCCCATTCCTACGAGCAGTACTTC. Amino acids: CASGLPLLRDSHSYEQYF.

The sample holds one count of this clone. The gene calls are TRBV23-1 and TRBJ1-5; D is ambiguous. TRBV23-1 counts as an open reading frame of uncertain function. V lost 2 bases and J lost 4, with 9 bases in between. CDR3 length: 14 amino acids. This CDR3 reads CASSQTFRNQPQHF. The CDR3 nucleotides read TGCGCCAGCAGTCAAACTTTTCGGAATCAGCCCCAGCATTTT.

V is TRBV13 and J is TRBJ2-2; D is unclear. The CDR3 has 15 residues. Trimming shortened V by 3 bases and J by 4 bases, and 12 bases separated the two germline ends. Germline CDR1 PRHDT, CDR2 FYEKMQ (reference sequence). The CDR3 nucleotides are TGTGCCAGCAGCTTGGCGACCAGACGCACCGGGGAGCTGTTTTTT. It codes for CASSLATRRTGELFF.

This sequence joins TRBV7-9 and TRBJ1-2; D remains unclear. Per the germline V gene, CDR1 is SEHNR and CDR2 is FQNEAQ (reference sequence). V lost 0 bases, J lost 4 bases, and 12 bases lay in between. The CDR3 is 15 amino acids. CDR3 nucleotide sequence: TGTGCCAGCAGCTTAGCGTCCCCTACTCTCTATGGCTACACCTTC. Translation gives CASSLASPTLYGYTF.

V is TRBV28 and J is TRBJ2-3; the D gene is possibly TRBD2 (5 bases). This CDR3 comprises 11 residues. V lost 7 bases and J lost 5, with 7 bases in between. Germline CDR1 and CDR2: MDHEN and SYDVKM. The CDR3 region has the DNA TGTGCCAGCAATGGACTAGATACGCAGTATTTT. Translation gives CASNGLDTQYF.

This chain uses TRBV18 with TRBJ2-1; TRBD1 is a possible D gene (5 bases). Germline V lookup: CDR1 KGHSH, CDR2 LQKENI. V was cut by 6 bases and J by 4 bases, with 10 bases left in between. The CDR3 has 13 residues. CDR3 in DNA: TGTGCCAGCTCCCCAAGGGGATACAATGAGCAGTTCTTC. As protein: CASSPRGYNEQFF.

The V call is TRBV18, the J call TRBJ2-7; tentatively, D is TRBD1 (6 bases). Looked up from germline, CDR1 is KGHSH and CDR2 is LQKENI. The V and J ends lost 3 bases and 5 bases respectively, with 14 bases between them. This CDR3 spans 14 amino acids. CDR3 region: CASSPKQGPHEQYF. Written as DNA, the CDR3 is TGTGCCAGCTCACCTAAACAGGGTCCTCACGAGCAGTACTTC.

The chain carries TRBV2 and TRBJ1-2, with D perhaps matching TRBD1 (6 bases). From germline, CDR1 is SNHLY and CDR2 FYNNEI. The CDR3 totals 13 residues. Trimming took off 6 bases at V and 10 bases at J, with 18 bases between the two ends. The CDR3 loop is CASRAGAVSDYTF. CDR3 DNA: TGTGCCAGCAGAGCGGGGGCCGTAAGCGACTACACCTTC.

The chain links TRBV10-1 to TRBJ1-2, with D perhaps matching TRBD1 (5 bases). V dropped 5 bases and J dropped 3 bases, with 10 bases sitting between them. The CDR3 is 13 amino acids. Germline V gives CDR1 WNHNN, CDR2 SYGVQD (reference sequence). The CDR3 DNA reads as TGCGCCAGCAGTAGTCGCAGGGACTATGGCTACACCTTC. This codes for CASSSRRDYGYTF.